This entry concerns a single TCR beta chain. The CDR3 runs to 17 residues. CDR1 MNHEY and CDR2 SVGEGT come from the germline V gene. V lost 4 bases and J lost 1; bases outside the gene matches: 8. TCRdb's copy holds only in-frame clones and misses some; the assay was immunoSEQ multiplex PCR. Counted here are roughly 380,000 clones, roughly 87% occurring once; the ten biggest clones make up 3.4%. This specimen belongs to a study of Ad26.COV2.S vaccination and SARS-CoV-2 variants. In the study overall: Intramuscular Ad26.COV2.S doses were given once or twice, 56 days apart.

Treatment of the sample: 15 to 20 received Ad26.COV2.S at low or high dose, single or two shots; about 5 received placebo; per-sample allocation not given. Each sample was drawn 63 days after the first injection (of vaccine or placebo). This person who donated was an adult of 18-55 years in Boston. This chain joins TRBV6-2 or TRBV6-3 and TRBJ1-3; 9 bases agree with TRBD1. The sample here was peripheral blood, taken in a trial of Ad26.COV2.S vaccine versus placebo. This TCR derives from a person between 18 and 65 years old who received the Ad26.COV2.S COVID-19 vaccine or a placebo. CDR3 bases: TGTGCCAGCAGTTCCGGCCCGGGACAGGGATCTGGAAACACCATATATTTT. Its translation: CASSSGPGQGSGNTIYF.